Listed here is a single T cell receptor beta chain. At least ten counts were recorded for this clonotype. This clone's antigen is unknown. Per-base qualities were not stored, and no clone one base away is much larger. This entry comes from a study of identical twins (dated by TCRdb to the mid-2010s). Looking at the study overall: To test whether fetal clonotypes persist, this study deep-sequenced TCR alpha and beta repertoires from monozygotic twins, from unrelated adults of various ages, and from cord blood. Replicate twin experiments were performed at different times using different library preparation protocols to rule out contamination. The paper's findings and limits, for the study overall: Abundant cord blood beta clonotypes carried fewer insertions; young adult naive repertoires showed a weaker similar trend, while memory repertoires showed none. Zero-insertion analyses could be partly confounded by invariant T cells such as MAIT and iNKT, though diverse VJ usage argued against such confounding for most clonotypes. Because the same donors could not be followed over many years, the conclusions depended on cross-sectional statistical analysis. The excess sharing between twins in beta out-of-frame sequences was weaker because fewer shared sequences reduced the signal-to-noise ratio. Compared with coincidental sharing between unrelated individuals, out-of-frame TCR alpha sequences shared between twins showed an excess of sequences with low generation probability. Out-of-frame TCR alpha sharing in monozygotic twins was systematically underestimated by recombination models, whereas sharing between unrelated individuals was in agreement with the recombination models.

Library prep was done by 5' RACE. Sequencing used an Illumina HiSeq 2000. Template switching added a universal primer binding site, and the final cDNA carried a unique molecular identifier that allowed TCR cDNA molecules to be counted accurately. First-strand cDNA for TCR alpha and beta chains was synthesized from specific primers in the conserved constant-segment region. To control for contamination, every cDNA library was double barcoded, receiving both a SMART-Mk sample barcode and Illumina barcodes. Two successive PCR steps introduced TruSeq adapter sequences along with Illumina sample barcodes. Sequencing of the TCR alpha and beta cDNA libraries was done on the Illumina HiSeq platform using custom primers. As for how the authors treated the data: Raw reads were processed with MiGEC to extract unique molecular identifiers, and MiXCR was used to determine CDR3 positions. Recombination models were inferred per individual with the repgenHMM and IGoR tools using an EM algorithm. Shared clonotypes were analyzed with the tcR package in R, and sharing was normalized by the product of cloneset sizes. To study raw recombination without the effects of thymic and clonal selection, out-of-frame nonproductive sequences were analyzed. TCRdb took the public reads, trimmed them with fastp at Q25, ran MiXCR for clone calling and kept in-frame beta chains. Each record represents a unique CDR3 protein, reported with the most common genes and DNA among its rows. The V and J calls and clone size are TCRdb's, not the authors'. Here the sample has a few hundred thousand distinct CDR3 sequences; 6.5% to 9.5% occur a single time. Together, the top ten hold approximately 2% of the sample.

There are 16 amino acids in the CDR3, from cysteine to phenylalanine inclusive. Here the CDR3 DNA is all that survives: 48 bases in frame from base 1. Unmatched junction bases come to 7, with V trimmed by 1 base and J by 4 bases. The germline V gene (reference sequence) supplies CDR1 LNHNV and CDR2 YYDKDF. Only healthy Caucasian donors were included. The twin cohort consisted of three pairs of female monozygotic twins, all aged roughly 18 to 29 years. Miltenyi CD45RO+ enrichment and human naive T-cell isolation kits were used to isolate memory (CD45RO+) and naive T cells from PBMC. These data were likewise used in another study, on yellow fever vaccine responses in identical twins. The second study also describes: The authors reported that the T cell response to vaccination in identical twins appeared partly convergent and partly personalized. The study precisely tracked vaccine-responding T cell clones in identical twins.

The chain employs TRBV15 and TRBJ2-3; 8 junctional bases match TRBD1. This TCR derives from a young woman in good health. The sequenced sample was memory (CD45RO+) T cells sorted from blood. The sample's cell subset or site label, decoded: CD45RO+ enriched T cells. The nucleotides read TGTGCCACCAGCAGAGGAGAGGACAGGGTTCCAGATACGCAGTATTTT. This encodes CATSRGEDRVPDTQYF.